This T cell receptor beta chain emerged from a study of human T cells and chemical hapten exposure. Time point noted: pre-sensitization, week 0. Treatment given: therapeutic diphenylcyclopropenone sensitization with weekly scalp DPC. TCRdb re-derived calls from the RACE reads in MiXCR, one entry per CDR3 protein. The sample holds approximately 52,000 distinct CDR3 sequences, approximately 8.8% seen once. The V gene lost 1 base and the J gene lost 5 bases, with 6 bases spanning the gap. The CDR3 runs to 13 residues. Per the germline V gene, CDR1 is KGHSH and CDR2 is LQKENI. This sequence was found in a woman aged 40 to 49 with alopecia areata. Some clones in this sample may be carry-over from other donors' samples. Source: whole blood, taken in connection with sensitization to the hapten diphenylcyclopropenone (DPC). V gene TRBV18 combines with J gene TRBJ1-5; D not certain. CDR3 bases: TGTGCCAGCTCACCACTCGGGGATCAGCCCCAGCATTTT. It translates to CASSPLGDQPQHF.